These T cell receptor beta chains were read from a single sample in a study of beta chain features in type 1 diabetes. Some clones are missing from TCRdb's copy, which holds only in-frame ones; the method was immunoSEQ multiplex PCR. Seen here are fewer than 900,000 clones, roughly a sixth observed once, and the top ten hold 0.02% to 0.025%. The sequencing input was naive CD4+ T cells from blood. The receptors come from a woman aged 18 to 35 in good health. Both conserved end residues are part of each CDR3. Each record gives: V gene, CDR3 length, J gene, clone size, D gene, CDR3 protein, CDR3 DNA. D genes are given only for firm matches. Some rows have no size entry. The others give once, few or many, or a class for an expanded clone.

V gene: TRBV11-2
CDR3 length: 15
J gene: TRBJ2-1
clone size: few
D gene: .
CDR3 protein: CASTRHEYSYNEQFF
CDR3 DNA: TGTGCCAGCACCCGGCATGAGTACTCCTACAATGAGCAGTTCTTC

V gene: TRBV28
CDR3 length: 14
J gene: TRBJ2-3
clone size: few
D gene: .
CDR3 protein: CASSFGGSTDTQYF
CDR3 DNA: TGTGCCAGCAGTTTTGGCGGGAGCACAGATACGCAGTATTTT

V gene: TRBV25-1
CDR3 length: 14
J gene: TRBJ1-4
clone size: few
D gene: .
CDR3 protein: CASSDARVNEKLFF
CDR3 DNA: TGTGCCAGCAGTGATGCCCGGGTTAATGAAAAACTGTTTTTT

V gene: TRBV7-9
CDR3 length: 14
J gene: TRBJ2-3
clone size: .
D gene: .
CDR3 protein: CASSFLIDTDTQYF
CDR3 DNA: TGTGCCAGCAGCTTCCTGATAGACACTGATACGCAGTATTTT

V gene: TRBV7-9
CDR3 length: 13
J gene: TRBJ2-7
clone size: few
D gene: TRBD1
CDR3 protein: CASSPDRGYEQYF
CDR3 DNA: TGTGCCAGCAGCCCCGACAGGGGGTACGAGCAGTACTTC

V gene: TRBV5-4
CDR3 length: 14
J gene: TRBJ2-1
clone size: .
D gene: .
CDR3 protein: CASSLAGPWNEQFF
CDR3 DNA: TGTGCCAGCAGCTTGGCGGGCCCGTGGAATGAGCAGTTCTTC

V gene: TRBV2
CDR3 length: 15
J gene: TRBJ2-3
clone size: few
D gene: TRBD1
CDR3 protein: CASGTRQGPTDTQYF
CDR3 DNA: TGTGCCAGCGGCACCCGACAGGGGCCCACAGATACGCAGTATTTT

V gene: TRBV19
CDR3 length: 14
J gene: TRBJ2-6
clone size: few
D gene: .
CDR3 protein: CASRRRSGANVLTF
CDR3 DNA: TGTGCCAGTAGGCGGAGATCTGGGGCCAACGTCCTGACTTTC

V gene: TRBV28
CDR3 length: 15
J gene: TRBJ2-3
clone size: .
D gene: TRBD2
CDR3 protein: CASSSPGGYGDTQYF
CDR3 DNA: TGTGCCAGCAGTTCCCCGGGAGGGTACGGAGATACGCAGTATTTT

V gene: TRBV10-3
CDR3 length: 18
J gene: TRBJ2-5
clone size: .
D gene: TRBD2
CDR3 protein: CAISESFIVSSGSKTQYF
CDR3 DNA: TGTGCCATCAGTGAATCCTTTATTGTGTCTAGCGGGAGTAAGACCCAGTACTTC

V gene: TRBV1
CDR3 length: 13
J gene: TRBJ2-7
clone size: few
D gene: .
CDR3 protein: CTSRAQGGYEQYF
CDR3 DNA: TGCACCAGCAGAGCGCAGGGGGGCTACGAGCAGTACTTC

V gene: TRBV18
CDR3 length: 13
J gene: TRBJ2-2
clone size: .
D gene: .
CDR3 protein: CASSPWKTGELFF
CDR3 DNA: TGTGCCAGCTCACCGTGGAAAACCGGGGAGCTGTTTTTT

V gene: TRBV27
CDR3 length: 13
J gene: TRBJ1-2
clone size: few
D gene: TRBD1
CDR3 protein: CASSFDRARGYTF
CDR3 DNA: TGTGCCAGCAGTTTTGACAGGGCCCGTGGCTACACCTTC

V gene: TRBV4-1
CDR3 length: 16
J gene: TRBJ2-7
clone size: .
D gene: TRBD2
CDR3 protein: CASSQPLAGRPYEQYF
CDR3 DNA: TGCGCCAGCAGCCAACCACTAGCGGGGCGACCTTACGAGCAGTACTTC

V gene: TRBV14
CDR3 length: 14
J gene: TRBJ2-7
clone size: few
D gene: TRBD2
CDR3 protein: CASSQELAGGKQYF
CDR3 DNA: TGTGCCAGCAGCCAAGAACTAGCGGGAGGCAAGCAGTACTTC

V gene: TRBV20-1
CDR3 length: 11
J gene: TRBJ1-1
clone size: .
D gene: .
CDR3 protein: CSAGGFTEAFF
CDR3 DNA: TGCAGTGCTGGGGGTTTCACTGAAGCTTTCTTT

V gene: TRBV6-1
CDR3 length: 15
J gene: TRBJ2-1
clone size: few
D gene: TRBD2
CDR3 protein: CASSGGTSGNNEQFF
CDR3 DNA: TGTGCCAGCAGTGGCGGGACTAGCGGGAACAATGAGCAGTTCTTC

V gene: TRBV5-1
CDR3 length: 15
J gene: TRBJ2-7
clone size: few
D gene: TRBD2
CDR3 protein: CASSQLAGDWYEQYF
CDR3 DNA: TGCGCCAGCAGCCAACTAGCGGGAGACTGGTACGAGCAGTACTTC

V gene: TRBV6-5
CDR3 length: 13
J gene: TRBJ2-1
clone size: .
D gene: TRBD2
CDR3 protein: CASSPDPAGAQFF
CDR3 DNA: TGTGCCAGCAGTCCCGACCCCGCGGGAGCGCAGTTCTTC

V gene: TRBV4-2
CDR3 length: 17
J gene: TRBJ2-3
clone size: few
D gene: TRBD2
CDR3 protein: CASSQDPAGGPADTQYF
CDR3 DNA: TGTGCCAGCAGCCAAGACCCCGCGGGAGGGCCGGCAGATACGCAGTATTTT

V gene: TRBV5-1
CDR3 length: 16
J gene: TRBJ2-7
clone size: few
D gene: .
CDR3 protein: CASSLAGGTISYEQYF
CDR3 DNA: TGCGCCAGCAGCTTGGCCGGCGGGACCATCTCCTACGAGCAGTACTTC

V gene: TRBV19
CDR3 length: 16
J gene: TRBJ2-1
clone size: few
D gene: .
CDR3 protein: CASSIYRGSGMNEQFF
CDR3 DNA: TGTGCCAGTAGTATATATCGTGGTTCGGGAATGAATGAGCAGTTCTTC

V gene: TRBV11-2
CDR3 length: 15
J gene: TRBJ2-5
clone size: .
D gene: .
CDR3 protein: CASSQKGKVLETQYF
CDR3 DNA: TGTGCCAGCAGCCAGAAAGGAAAGGTGTTAGAGACCCAGTACTTC

V gene: TRBV28
CDR3 length: 16
J gene: TRBJ2-7
clone size: few
D gene: TRBD2
CDR3 protein: CASSPSIAGGPYEQYF
CDR3 DNA: TGTGCCAGCAGTCCATCAATAGCGGGAGGGCCATACGAGCAGTACTTC

V gene: TRBV28
CDR3 length: 15
J gene: TRBJ2-4
clone size: few
D gene: .
CDR3 protein: CASTPTQLAKNIQYF
CDR3 DNA: TGTGCCAGCACCCCGACACAGCTAGCCAAAAACATTCAGTACTTC

V gene: TRBV7-8
CDR3 length: 14
J gene: TRBJ2-7
clone size: few
D gene: .
CDR3 protein: CASSFSGGAYEQYF
CDR3 DNA: TGTGCCAGCAGCTTCTCTGGTGGGGCCTACGAGCAGTACTTC